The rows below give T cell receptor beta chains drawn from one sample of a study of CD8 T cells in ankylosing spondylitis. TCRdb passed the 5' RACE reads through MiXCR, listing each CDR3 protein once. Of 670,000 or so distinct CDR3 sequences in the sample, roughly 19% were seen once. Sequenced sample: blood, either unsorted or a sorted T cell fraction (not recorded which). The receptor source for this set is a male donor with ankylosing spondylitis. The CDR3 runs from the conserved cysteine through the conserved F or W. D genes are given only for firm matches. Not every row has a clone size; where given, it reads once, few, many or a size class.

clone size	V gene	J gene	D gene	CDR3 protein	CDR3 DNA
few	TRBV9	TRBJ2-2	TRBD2	CASSVFSGKGGGELFF	TGTGCCAGCAGCGTGTTTAGCGGGAAAGGAGGCGGGGAGCTGTTTTTT
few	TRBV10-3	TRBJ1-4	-	CAISPSAGSANEKLFF	TGTGCCATCAGTCCTTCAGCGGGGTCGGCTAATGAAAAACTGTTTTTT
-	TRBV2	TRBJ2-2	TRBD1	CASTWTGAETGELFF	TGTGCCAGCACTTGGACAGGGGCAGAAACCGGGGAGCTGTTTTTT
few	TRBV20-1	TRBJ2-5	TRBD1	CSAPDRAGETQYF	TGCAGTGCCCCGGACAGGGCAGGAGAGACCCAGTACTTC
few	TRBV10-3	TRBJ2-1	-	CAISESRAGRSSYNEQFF	TGTGCCATCAGTGAGTCCCGGGCGGGACGGAGCTCCTACAATGAGCAGTTCTTC
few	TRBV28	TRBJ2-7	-	CASSLRETSYEQYF	TGTGCCAGCAGTTTGAGGGAAACCTCCTACGAGCAGTACTTC
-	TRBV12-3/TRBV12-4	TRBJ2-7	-	CASSSTGQWDEQYF	TGTGCCAGCAGCTCTACAGGGCAGTGGGACGAGCAGTACTTC
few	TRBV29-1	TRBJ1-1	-	CSVEGTQNTEAFF	TGCAGCGTTGAAGGGACACAGAACACTGAAGCTTTCTTT
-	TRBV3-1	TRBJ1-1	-	CASSQGTPRNTEAFF	TGTGCCAGCAGCCAGGGGACACCTCGGAACACTGAAGCTTTCTTT
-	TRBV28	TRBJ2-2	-	CASTKQGRAGELFF	TGTGCCAGCACAAAACAGGGACGGGCCGGGGAGCTGTTTTTT
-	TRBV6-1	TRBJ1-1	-	CAIGEWGKGEAFF	TGTGCCATCGGCGAGTGGGGGAAGGGTGAAGCTTTCTTT
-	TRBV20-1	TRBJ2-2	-	CSASKDGHRAGELFF	TGCAGTGCTTCTAAGGACGGCCATAGGGCCGGGGAGCTGTTTTTT
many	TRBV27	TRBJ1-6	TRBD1	CASSPGQETNSPLHF	TGTGCCAGCAGTCCGGGACAGGAGACAAATTCACCCCTCCACTTT
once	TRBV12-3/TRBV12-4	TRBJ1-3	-	CASSFWGESSGNTIYF	TGTGCCAGCAGTTTCTGGGGGGAAAGCTCTGGAAACACCATATATTTT
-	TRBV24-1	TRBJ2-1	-	CATSDPLGPLDRFF	TGTGCCACCAGTGACCCCCTCGGTCCCCTGGATAGGTTCTTC
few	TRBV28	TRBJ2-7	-	CASSSISGAEGVYEQYF	TGTGCCAGCAGTTCCATTTCCGGGGCCGAGGGAGTCTACGAGCAGTACTTC
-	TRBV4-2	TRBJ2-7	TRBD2	CASSPGLAGGMGEQYF	TGTGCCAGCAGCCCAGGACTAGCGGGGGGAATGGGCGAGCAGTACTTC
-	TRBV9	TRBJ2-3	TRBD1	CASSLPGQGFRDTQYF	TGTGCCAGCAGCCTCCCGGGACAGGGATTTCGAGATACGCAGTATTTT